This record concerns one T cell receptor (beta chain) sequence. The target antigen is unknown. This entry is derived from a study of cytomegalovirus exposure and HLA in healthy donors. Study-wide results and limits: High specificity and sensitivity for cytomegalovirus status were reported for the classifier. Confirmation in vitro established that a few CMV-associated chains were specific for CMV antigens. The listing of approximately 160 TCR beta chains classed them as cytomegalovirus-associated.

The CDR3 is 12 residues long. Germline V CDR1 and CDR2: SQVTM, ANQGSEA. V shed 6 bases, J shed 6 bases, and the junction held 8 bases outside the gene matches. Sequencing was performed with immunoSEQ multiplex PCR; in TCRdb, only in-frame clones are kept and a portion is missing. The table has 250,000 to 350,000 clones, more than 80% seen once; the top ten hold about 0.91%. This chain joins TRBV29-1 and TRBJ2-7; the match to TRBD1 covers 7 bases. Sequencing input: PBMCs. This sequence was found in a woman aged 18 to 35 in good health and CMV-seronegative. The CDR3: CSVLGEGAEQYF. For the CDR3, the DNA is TGCAGCGTGCTGGGTGAGGGGGCCGAGCAGTACTTC.